This is a list of T cell receptor beta chains from one sample in a study of graft-versus-host responses after intestinal transplantation. Libraries were prepared by immunoSEQ multiplex PCR; TCRdb keeps only in-frame clonotypes and omits some of them. The sample carries roughly 120,000 clones, around 95% recorded once. Their recognized antigens are unknown. The starting material was unstimulated CD8+ T cells sorted from spleen or lymph node cells, obtained before intestinal transplant. These receptors were taken from a human donor who received an intestinal transplant. Both conserved end residues are part of each CDR3. A D gene is named only where the DNA matches it firmly. Clone size, where shown, is once, few, many, or a class for clones that have expanded.

>TRBJ1-2|NA|TRBV7-9|NA
CASSLLEGAVYGYTF
TGTGCCAGCAGCTTACTGGAGGGCGCGGTCTATGGCTACACCTTC
>TRBJ2-1|once|TRBV7-8|NA
CASSPGSDEQFF
TGTGCCAGCAGCCCCGGGTCCGATGAGCAGTTCTTC
>TRBJ2-7|NA|TRBV27|TRBD2
CASRTSGSYEQYF
TGTGCCAGTCGGACTAGCGGGAGCTACGAGCAGTACTTC
>TRBJ2-5|NA|TRBV5-5|NA
CASSFLPAQETQYF
TGTGCCAGCAGCTTTCTCCCGGCGCAAGAGACCCAGTACTTC
>TRBJ2-1|NA|TRBV7-6|NA
CASSLSRSGDEQFF
TGTGCCAGCAGCTTAAGCAGGAGCGGCGATGAGCAGTTCTTC
>TRBJ1-1|NA|TRBV15|NA
CATSSDRLGDTEAFF
TGTGCCACCAGCAGCGACAGGTTGGGAGACACTGAAGCTTTCTTT
>TRBJ2-7|NA|TRBV19|TRBD2
CASTPRGLAAPYEQYF
TGTGCCAGTACCCCAAGGGGACTAGCGGCTCCCTACGAGCAGTACTTC
>TRBJ1-1|NA|TRBV6-5|NA
CATGGVGGRDTEAFF
TGTGCCACCGGGGGGGTGGGAGGGAGGGACACTGAAGCTTTCTTT
>TRBJ2-2|once|TRBV9|NA
CASSVFGGDAGELFF
TGTGCCAGCAGCGTCTTTGGGGGAGACGCCGGGGAGCTGTTTTTT
>TRBJ2-5|NA|TRBV28|TRBD1
CASREGQGAAETQYF
TGTGCCAGCAGGGAAGGACAGGGGGCAGCGGAGACCCAGTACTTC
>TRBJ2-7|NA|TRBV2|NA
CASSERQGDAYEQYF
TGTGCCAGCAGTGAACGGCAGGGAGACGCCTACGAGCAGTACTTC
>TRBJ2-7|NA|TRBV2|NA
CASSDNSYEQYF
TGTGCCAGCAGTGACAACAGCTACGAGCAGTACTTC
>TRBJ2-3|NA|TRBV19|TRBD1
CASSIAGGGTDTQYF
TGTGCCAGTAGTATAGCAGGGGGAGGCACAGATACGCAGTATTTT
>TRBJ2-1|NA|TRBV4-2|NA
CANLLEGSAYNEQFF
TGTGCCAACCTCCTTGAGGGGTCGGCCTACAATGAGCAGTTCTTC
>TRBJ2-7|NA|TRBV25-1|NA
CASSEGIPDGRPYEQYF
TGTGCCAGCAGTGAAGGTATCCCGGACGGAAGACCCTACGAGCAGTACTTC
>TRBJ1-5|NA|TRBV5-3|NA
CARSLAQRVYDQPQHF
TGTGCCAGAAGCTTGGCCCAGAGGGTCTACGATCAGCCCCAGCATTTT
>TRBJ2-7|NA|TRBV7-9|TRBD1
CASSPRTGSPYEQYF
TGTGCCAGCAGCCCCCGGACAGGGAGCCCCTACGAGCAGTACTTC
>TRBJ2-6|NA|TRBV25-1|NA
CASSELEGTGANVLTF
TGTGCCAGCAGTGAATTGGAGGGGACAGGGGCCAACGTCCTGACTTTC
>TRBJ1-1|NA|TRBV21-1|NA
CASSGRVNTEAFF
TGTGCCAGCAGCGGGAGGGTAAACACTGAAGCTTTCTTT
>TRBJ2-4|NA|TRBV7-9|NA
CASSPGPQTNIQYF
TGTGCCAGCAGCCCGGGGCCCCAAACGAACATTCAGTACTTC
>TRBJ1-1|NA|TRBV6-5|NA
CASSIGNTEAFF
TGTGCCAGCAGTATCGGGAACACTGAAGCTTTCTTT
>TRBJ2-7|NA|TRBV5-5|TRBD1
CASSLEGTGSYEQYF
TGTGCCAGCAGCTTGGAGGGGACAGGGTCCTACGAGCAGTACTTC
>TRBJ2-1|few|TRBV4-1|NA
CASSQDGRQFF
TGCGCCAGCAGCCAAGATGGTAGGCAGTTCTTC
>TRBJ1-2|once|TRBV4-2|NA
CASSPHGAYGYTF
TGTGCCAGCAGCCCGCACGGGGCCTATGGCTACACCTTC